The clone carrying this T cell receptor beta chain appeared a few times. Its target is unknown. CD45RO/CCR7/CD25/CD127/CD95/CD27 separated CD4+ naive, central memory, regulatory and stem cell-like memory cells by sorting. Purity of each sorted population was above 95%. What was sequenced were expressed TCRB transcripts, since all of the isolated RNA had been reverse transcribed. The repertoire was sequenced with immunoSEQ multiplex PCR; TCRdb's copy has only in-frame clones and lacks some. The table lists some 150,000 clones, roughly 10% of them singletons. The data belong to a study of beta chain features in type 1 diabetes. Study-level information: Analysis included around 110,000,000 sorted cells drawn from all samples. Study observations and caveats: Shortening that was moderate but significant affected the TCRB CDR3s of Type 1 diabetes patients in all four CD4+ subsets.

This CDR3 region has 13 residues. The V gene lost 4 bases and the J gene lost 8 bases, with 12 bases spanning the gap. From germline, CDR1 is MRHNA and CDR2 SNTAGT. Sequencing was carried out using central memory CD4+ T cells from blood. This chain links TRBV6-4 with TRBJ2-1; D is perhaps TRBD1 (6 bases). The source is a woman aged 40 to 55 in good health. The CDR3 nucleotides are TGTGCCAGCAGTGGGGAACAGGGAGATGAGCAGTTCTTC. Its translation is CASSGEQGDEQFF.